This T cell receptor beta chain was obtained from a study of blood T cell repertoires in COVID-19. CDR1 MDHEN and CDR2 SYDVKM come from the germline V gene. V trimming: 6 bases; J trimming: 10 bases; junction bases outside the gene matches: 8. CDR3 length: 15 amino acids. Using immunoSEQ multiplex PCR, the repertoire was profiled, and TCRdb retains in-frame clones only, with some absent. The data contain 210,000 or so clones, approximately 78% of them singletons. The chain combines TRBV28 with TRBJ2-1; 14 bases are shared with TRBD2. The source of this sequence is a woman of 80 years or more with active or convalescent COVID-19. The sequenced sample consisted of peripheral blood. CDR3 DNA: TGTGCCAGCAGCACCGGGACTAGCGGGGGTGTGGAGCAGTTCTTC. Translated: CASSTGTSGGVEQFF.